These T cell receptor beta chains were read from a single sample in a study of cytomegalovirus exposure and HLA in healthy donors. The method was immunoSEQ multiplex PCR; TCRdb's version includes in-frame clones alone and lacks a portion of them. The profile shows 200,000 to 250,000 clones, 65% to 80% of them singletons. Sequencing used PBMCs. These receptors all stem from a man aged 35 to 55 in good health and CMV-seronegative. Both conserved end residues are part of each CDR3. A D gene is named only where the DNA matches it firmly. Rows give clone size only sometimes, using once, few, many, or a class for an expanded clone.

J gene,D gene,clone size,V gene,CDR3 DNA,CDR3 protein
TRBJ2-5,TRBD2,-,TRBV9,TGTGCCAGCAGCGTGGGCCTTAGACTAGCGGGGGGACAAGAGACCCAGTACTTC,CASSVGLRLAGGQETQYF
TRBJ2-2,-,-,TRBV4-3,TGCGCCAGCAGCCAAGAATGGACTTCCTCTACCGGGGAGCTGTTTTTT,CASSQEWTSSTGELFF
TRBJ2-7,TRBD2,-,TRBV6-6,TGTGCCAGCACCAAACTGGGACTAGTGGGCGAGCAGTACTTC,CASTKLGLVGEQYF
TRBJ1-2,-,-,TRBV6-5,TGTGCCAGCAGTTACCGGGAGAGGGGCTATGGCTACACCTTC,CASSYRERGYGYTF
TRBJ2-5,TRBD2,once,TRBV28,TGTGCCAGCAGCGGACTAGCGGGAGGGCCGGGGAAAGAGACCCAGTACTTC,CASSGLAGGPGKETQYF
TRBJ1-5,-,once,TRBV6-6,TGTGCCAGCAGTTCTCGGGGGAGCAATCAGCCCCAGCATTTT,CASSSRGSNQPQHF
TRBJ1-6,-,-,TRBV2,TGTGCCAGCAGAGACAATTGGTCCTATAATTCACCCCTCCACTTT,CASRDNWSYNSPLHF
TRBJ1-5,-,-,TRBV10-3,TGTGCCACTGACGACAGCCTCAGCAATCAGCCCCAGCATTTT,CATDDSLSNQPQHF
TRBJ1-6,-,-,TRBV30,TGTGCCTGGAGTGTACCGAGGGGGAATTCACCCCTCCACTTT,CAWSVPRGNSPLHF
TRBJ2-5,-,-,TRBV4-2,TGTGCCAGCAGCCAAGAAAAAGGGGGCCAAGAGACCCAGTACTTC,CASSQEKGGQETQYF
TRBJ1-1,TRBD1,-,TRBV4-2,TGTGCCAGCAGCCCCTTGGGACAGATAAACACTGAAGCTTTCTTT,CASSPLGQINTEAFF
TRBJ2-3,TRBD2,-,TRBV9,TGTGCCAGCAGCGCTCGACTAGCGGGTGCGGGGGATACGCAGTATTTT,CASSARLAGAGDTQYF
TRBJ2-7,-,-,TRBV10-3,TGTGCCATCAGTACAACAGGGTTTGGTCACGAGCAGTACTTC,CAISTTGFGHEQYF
TRBJ2-3,TRBD1,-,TRBV4-1,TGCGCCAGCAGCCAAGATGGGGGGAGGTGGGACAGGAAGACAGATACGCAGTATTTT,CASSQDGGRWDRKTDTQYF
TRBJ2-5,-,-,TRBV29-1,TGCAGCGTTGCACGGGGTTCCCAAGAGACCCAGTACTTC,CSVARGSQETQYF
TRBJ2-3,TRBD2,few,TRBV4-3,TGCGCCAGCAGCCAAGGGGCTAGCGGCAGCACAGATACGCAGTATTTT,CASSQGASGSTDTQYF
TRBJ2-7,-,few,TRBV27,TGTGCCAGCAGCCCCGTGGGCCTAGCGCGGTCCTACGAGCAGTACTTC,CASSPVGLARSYEQYF
TRBJ2-1,-,-,TRBV5-8,TGTGCCAGCAGCTTGGTAGCTAGAAACTCCTACAATGAGCAGTTCTTC,CASSLVARNSYNEQFF
TRBJ2-1,TRBD2,once,TRBV4-1,TGCGCCAGCAGCCAGTCCGGACTAGGAATTGGCAATGAGCAGTTCTTC,CASSQSGLGIGNEQFF
TRBJ2-3,-,-,TRBV7-2,TGTGCCAGCAGCTTAGAGGGCGGGAGCACAGATACGCAGTATTTT,CASSLEGGSTDTQYF
TRBJ1-4,-,-,TRBV7-8,TGTGCCAGCAGCTTAGACCGTCCAGGGCTCAATGAAAAACTGTTTTTT,CASSLDRPGLNEKLFF
TRBJ1-1,-,-,TRBV2,TGTGCCAGCAACATCTTCTCGGGGGGCACTGAAGCTTTCTTT,CASNIFSGGTEAFF
TRBJ1-1,TRBD1,once,TRBV7-6,TGTGCCAGCAGCTTAACAGGGGGCTGGACTGAAGCTTTCTTT,CASSLTGGWTEAFF
TRBJ1-1,-,-,TRBV5-1,TGCGCCAGCAGCTCGCAGGAAAACACTGAAGCTTTCTTT,CASSSQENTEAFF
TRBJ2-7,TRBD1,-,TRBV7-2,TGTGCCAGCAGCTTCCGGGACAGGACCTACGAGCAGTACTTC,CASSFRDRTYEQYF
TRBJ2-7,TRBD2,-,TRBV9,TGTGCCAGCAGCGCGGGGGGCGAGCAGTACTTC,CASSAGGEQYF
TRBJ2-4,-,-,TRBV30,TGTGCCTGGAGTCCATGGACAGCCCTAGCCAAAAACATTCAGTACTTC,CAWSPWTALAKNIQYF
TRBJ1-3,-,-,TRBV2,TGTGCCAGCAGTGTCAGTCAGGAATCCTCTGGAAACACCATATATTTT,CASSVSQESSGNTIYF
TRBJ2-3,TRBD2,-,TRBV11-2,TGTGCCAGCAGCTTAGTCCGGGGGGGCACAGATACGCAGTATTTT,CASSLVRGGTDTQYF
TRBJ2-3,-,-,TRBV5-6,TGTGCCAGCAGCTTGGGGCAGTGGGCGACGGATACGCAGTATTTT,CASSLGQWATDTQYF
TRBJ2-5,-,-,TRBV19,TGTGCCAGTAGTCCAGAGGGGCCTGGCGGGGTAGAGACCCAGTACTTC,CASSPEGPGGVETQYF
TRBJ2-1,TRBD1,once,TRBV9,TGTGCCAGCAGTTTAAACCCGGGACAGGGTGGTGAGCAGTTCTTC,CASSLNPGQGGEQFF
TRBJ2-1,-,-,TRBV9,TGTGCCAGCAGCGTCGACTCGTGGGAGTCCAATGAGCAGTTCTTC,CASSVDSWESNEQFF
TRBJ2-1,-,once,TRBV5-1,TGCGCCAGCAGCTTAGAGAGCTCCTACAATGAGCAGTTCTTC,CASSLESSYNEQFF
TRBJ2-1,TRBD1,-,TRBV19,TGTGCCAGTAGTATACGTTACAGGGGGGTAAGTTACTCCTACAATGAGCAGTTCTTC,CASSIRYRGVSYSYNEQFF
TRBJ1-1,TRBD1,-,TRBV10-3,TGTGCCATCAGTGTGGGACAGGTGAACACTGAAGCTTTCTTT,CAISVGQVNTEAFF
TRBJ1-1,-,-,TRBV2,TGTGCCAGCACCAAGGGAACAGGTAACACTGAAGCTTTCTTT,CASTKGTGNTEAFF
TRBJ2-7,-,-,TRBV4-1,TGCGCCAGCAGCCAAGTGGGCACCTACGAGCAGTACTTC,CASSQVGTYEQYF
TRBJ2-3,TRBD2,few,TRBV11-2,TGTGCCAGCAGCTCGGGACTAGGGAAGGGAGATACGCAGTATTTT,CASSSGLGKGDTQYF
TRBJ2-1,TRBD2,-,TRBV9,TGTGCCAGCAGCGTAGCCGTTGCAGCGGGATTGAGCTCCTACAATGAGCAGTTCTTC,CASSVAVAAGLSSYNEQFF
TRBJ2-6,-,few,TRBV30,TGTGCCTGGACTCCCACAGGGAGTGGGGCCAACGTCCTGACTTTC,CAWTPTGSGANVLTF
TRBJ2-4,TRBD2,-,TRBV20-1,TGCAGTGCACACAATGGGAGGGTTCAGTACTTC,CSAHNGRVQYF
TRBJ2-2,TRBD2,-,TRBV19,TGTGCCAGTAGTATCCAAGGGTTTAGCGGGGGGAACACCGGGGAGCTGTTTTTT,CASSIQGFSGGNTGELFF
TRBJ2-1,TRBD2,-,TRBV7-8,TGTGCCAGCAGCTCACAGCGGGGGGGCCGCAATGAGCAGTTCTTC,CASSSQRGGRNEQFF
TRBJ2-1,-,-,TRBV10-3,TGTGCCATCAGAGCCCAGGGGAGGGGTGGTGAGCAGTTCTTC,CAIRAQGRGGEQFF
TRBJ2-4,TRBD1,-,TRBV5-1,TGCGCCAGCAGCTTAAGGATTCCGACAGGGGGCCAGAACATTCAGTACTTC,CASSLRIPTGGQNIQYF
TRBJ1-1,-,-,TRBV19,TGTGCCAGTTCCCCCAGGGTGACTGAAGCTTTCTTT,CASSPRVTEAFF
TRBJ2-3,-,-,TRBV7-3,TGTGCCAGCAGCTTACGAGGCCTCAGCACAGATACGCAGTATTTT,CASSLRGLSTDTQYF
TRBJ1-2,TRBD1,-,TRBV7-2,TGTGCCAGCAGCTTAGCAACAGGGGTTTATGGCTACACCTTC,CASSLATGVYGYTF